The clone carrying this TCR beta chain was seen ten or more times. Its cognate antigen is unknown. This sample was taken from a study of glioma-infiltrating T cells. Study findings and constraints: Non-neoplastic patients had below-expected tissue-blood divergence, while all gliomas exceeded expectation. Tissue and blood shared very few CDR3 sequences.

Using RNA template, CDR3s of TCR alpha and beta were amplified with iRepertoire arm-PCR. Tissue mRNA or PBMC total RNA, roughly 90-450 ng, went into one-step reverse transcription and amplification. TCRdb independently ran MiXCR on the multiplex PCR reads; one entry per CDR3 protein. The profile shows tens of thousands of distinct CDR3 sequences, 20% to 25% of them singletons. This CDR3 contains 15 residues. V was clipped by 6 bases and J by 1 base; unmatched bases: 7. Germline V gives CDR1 MNHNS, CDR2 SASEGT. The genes are TRBV6-1 and TRBJ2-3, with 7 positions matching TRBD1. Source material: glioma tissue, nonneoplastic brain tissue, or PBMCs (not recorded which). This clonotype originated in a human donor with low-grade glioma or glioblastoma, undergoing nonglioma brain surgery, or in good health (not recorded which). The CDR3 reads CASSPAGGRTDTQYF. The DNA of the CDR3 is TGTGCCAGCAGCCCCGCAGGGGGTCGCACAGATACGCAGTATTTT.